This T cell receptor beta chain derives from a study of blood T cells in healthy people across ages. Per the germline V gene, CDR1 is SGHRS and CDR2 is YFSETQ. The ends lost 9 bases at V and 5 bases at J; junction bases unmatched: 11. The CDR3 has 14 amino acids. With a J-beta primer mix and a sample-barcoded 5' primer, a second PCR ran roughly 7 to 11 cycles. TCRdb redid the calling of the 5' RACE reads with MiXCR, one entry per CDR3 protein. Here the sample spans almost 1 million distinct CDR3 sequences, around 54% being singletons. Each sample had at least 7 million PBMCs isolated. The sequencing input was blood. The receptor's source is a woman aged 60-70 years in good health. V gene TRBV5-1 combines with J gene TRBJ2-1; 7 positions agree with TRBD2. The CDR3 loop is CATRPGTTHNEQFF. CDR3 in DNA: TGCGCCACTCGACCCGGGACTACCCACAATGAGCAGTTCTTC.